The 23 T cell receptor beta chains listed next were all sequenced from one sample in a study of blood T cell repertoires in COVID-19. Produced via immunoSEQ multiplex PCR; TCRdb's table is partial and in-frame only. Of around 450,000 clones listed, around 91% are singletons. The sequenced sample consisted of PBMCs or T cells enriched from blood (not recorded which). The receptors were sampled from a man aged 18-30 years who had recovered from COVID-19.

This clone was seen a handful of times. V gene TRBV9 combines with J gene TRBJ2-7, with D tentatively TRBD2 (6 bases). Germline loops: CDR1 SGDLS, CDR2 YYNGEE. The CDR3 is made up of 15 amino acids. Trimming removed 0 bases from V and 1 base from J, with 11 bases in between. This CDR3 is CASSVAGVGSYEQYF. The CDR3 region has the DNA TGTGCCAGCAGCGTAGCGGGAGTTGGGTCCTACGAGCAGTACTTC.

The chain links TRBV5-1 to TRBJ1-3, with 7 positions matching TRBD1. The germline V gene has CDR1 SGHRS and CDR2 YFSETQ. The length of the CDR3 is 16 residues. With V trimmed by 4 bases and J by 0 bases, 7 bases remained unmatched. The CDR3 sequence: CASSEGQLLSGNTIYF. The CDR3 DNA reads as TGCGCCAGCAGCGAGGGACAGCTCCTCTCTGGAAACACCATATATTTT.

CDR3 bases: TGTGCCAGCTCAGGGGACAAGCCGAACACTGAAGCTTTCTTT. It encodes CASSGDKPNTEAFF. The V call is TRBV18, the J call TRBJ1-1; D might be TRBD1 (6 bases). CDR1 is KGHSH, CDR2 LQKENI, per germline. V lost 5 bases to trimming and J lost 1 base, with 11 bases between them. The CDR3 totals 14 residues.

This chain connects TRBV5-4 to TRBJ2-5; 7 positions match TRBD1. This CDR3 spans 15 amino acids. Germline V gene sequence: CDR1 SGHNT, CDR2 YYREEE (reference sequence). V gave up 4 bases and J gave up 5 bases; unmatched junction bases: 11. The chain's CDR3 is CASSPGGDRAETQYF. The CDR3 coding sequence is TGTGCCAGCAGCCCAGGAGGCGACAGGGCGGAGACCCAGTACTTC.

The rearrangement joins TRBV7-2 to TRBJ2-1; D gene ambiguous. Germline V gene sequence: CDR1 SGHTA, CDR2 FQGNSA. CDR3 length: 14 residues. The V and J ends lost 7 bases and 0 bases respectively, with 10 bases between them. The CDR3 DNA reads TGTGCCAGCATCCCTAGGAGCTCCTACAATGAGCAGTTCTTC. As protein: CASIPRSSYNEQFF.

The chain couples TRBV5-1 to TRBJ1-6; perhaps TRBD1 as D (6 bases). Looked up from germline, CDR1 is SGHRS and CDR2 is YFSETQ. This CDR3 has 16 residues. V was shortened by 3 bases and J by 5 bases, with 15 bases between the two germline ends. CDR3 sequence reads: CASSSSRTANNSPLHF. DNA of the CDR3: TGCGCCAGCAGCTCCTCGAGGACAGCCAATAATTCACCCCTCCACTTT.

CDR3 DNA sequence: TGTGCCAGCTCACCACCTGGACAGGCACTCCCGTACAATGAGCAGTTCTTC. This sequence encodes CASSPPGQALPYNEQFF. The chain employs TRBV18 and TRBJ2-1; 7 nucleotides align to TRBD1. The J segment lost 4 bases and the V segment lost 0 bases, leaving 9 bases of the junction unmatched. Germline assignment: CDR1 KGHSH and CDR2 LQKENI. This CDR3 region has 17 residues.

This chain joins TRBV9 and TRBJ2-1; D is unclear. Germline V gene lookup returns CDR1 SGDLS and CDR2 YYNGEE. The CDR3 extends over 8 amino acids. The germline V and J ends were trimmed by 6 bases and 14 bases, with 6 bases remaining between them. CDR3 coding DNA: TGTGCCAGCACCCCAGAGTTCTTC. It encodes CASTPEFF.

The chain recombines TRBV6-5 with TRBJ1-3; TRBD1 might be the D (5 bases). The germline CDR1 and CDR2 sequences are MNHEY and SVGAGI. The CDR3 extends over 15 amino acids. V was clipped by 7 bases and J by 8 bases, with 21 bases between them. The CDR3 loop is CASNKGEFGGYTIYF. The DNA for the CDR3 is TGTGCCAGCAACAAAGGAGAGTTTGGGGGGTACACCATATATTTT.

The chain uses TRBV12-3 or TRBV12-4 and TRBJ2-7; D is unclear. The CDR3 totals 13 residues. Deletions cut 2 bases from V and 1 base from J, with 6 bases between. The CDR3 DNA follows: TGTGCCAGCAGTTTACGCGAGTCCTACGAGCAGTACTTC. It codes for CASSLRESYEQYF.

V gene TRBV2 combines with J gene TRBJ1-1, with unresolved D. Germline CDR1 is SNHLY and CDR2 is FYNNEI. The germline V and J ends were trimmed by 7 bases and 4 bases, with 19 bases remaining between them. The CDR3 extends over 15 amino acids. CDR3: CASIGVRGIATEAFF. The CDR3 bases are TGTGCCAGCATTGGGGTTCGCGGGATTGCCACTGAAGCTTTCTTT.

This sequence joins TRBV10-3 and TRBJ1-3; D is possibly TRBD1 (6 bases). V was trimmed by 4 bases and J by 4 bases, leaving 11 bases between them. The CDR3 has 14 amino acids. The germline CDR1 and CDR2 sequences are ENHRY and SYGVKD. The CDR3 protein is CAISAGERGNTIYF. The CDR3 DNA reads as TGTGCCATCAGTGCAGGGGAGAGGGGAAACACCATATATTTT.

CDR3 nucleotides: TGCGCCAGCAACCTCGGGGACAGCGAGGAGGTATATCGATCACCCCTCCACTTT. Its translation: CASNLGDSEEVYRSPLHF. The V call is TRBV10-1, the J call TRBJ1-6; the match to TRBD1 covers 7 bases. This CDR3 has 18 amino acids. The germline V gene encodes CDR1 WNHNN and CDR2 SYGVQD (reference sequence). V was pared by 7 bases and J by 10 bases, with 22 bases of the junction left unmatched.

This clone was recorded only once. V and J are TRBV11-1 and TRBJ2-3, with 8 nucleotides matching TRBD2. After removal of 5 bases from V and 2 bases from J, the junction contained 9 bases not matched to a gene. Looked up from germline, CDR1 is SGHAT and CDR2 is FQDESV (reference sequence). The CDR3 spans 16 residues. The CDR3: CASSQGVAGNTDTQYF. The CDR3 DNA reads as TGTGCCAGCAGCCAGGGAGTAGCGGGGAACACAGATACGCAGTATTTT. Complete variable domain (other parts from reference TRBV11-1 and TRBJ2-3): EAEVAQSPRYKITEKSQAVAFWCDPISGHATLYWYRQILGQGPELLVQFQDESVVDDSQLPKDRFSAERLKGVDSTLKIQPAELGDSAMYLCASSQGVAGNTDTQYFGPGTRLTVL.

The rearrangement uses TRBV11-2 and TRBJ1-4; D unclear. CDR1 SGHAT and CDR2 FQNNGV come from the germline V gene. CDR3 length: 15 amino acids. Trimming took off 0 bases at V and 3 bases at J, with 8 bases between the two ends. CDR3 coding DNA: TGTGCCAGCAGCTTAGAGGGGAGAGCTAATGAAAAACTGTTTTTT. Its protein product is CASSLEGRANEKLFF.

The chain recombines TRBV7-9 with TRBJ1-4; 7 bases map to TRBD1. The CDR3 runs 16 residues. Germline-derived CDR1 and CDR2 are SEHNR and FQNEAQ (reference sequence). The V segment lost 1 base and the J segment 8 bases; nucleotides outside the gene matches: 10. The CDR3 DNA follows: TGTGCCAGCAGCTTAGGCGGGACAGCTCGGAAAGAAAAACTGTTTTTT. Translation gives CASSLGGTARKEKLFF.

This chain links TRBV5-1 with TRBJ2-7; D possibly corresponds to TRBD2 (5 bases). V lost 3 bases, J lost 4 bases, and 8 bases lay in between. The CDR3 loop spans 12 amino acids. CDR1 SGHRS and CDR2 YFSETQ come from the germline V gene. The CDR3 here is CASSSSGYEQYF. Here the CDR3 DNA reads TGCGCCAGCAGCTCCTCGGGATACGAGCAGTACTTC.

This chain uses TRBV18 with TRBJ2-3; 11 positions agree with TRBD1. V lost 4 bases, J lost 6 bases, and 3 bases stayed unmatched. Germline CDR1 is KGHSH and CDR2 is LQKENI. The CDR3 spans 14 residues. The CDR3 nucleotides read TGTGCCAGCTCACGGGACAGGGGGTTGGATACGCAGTATTTT. This codes for CASSRDRGLDTQYF.

The V and J genes are TRBV18 and TRBJ2-2; no definite D call. Germline V lookup: CDR1 KGHSH, CDR2 LQKENI. The length of the CDR3 is 14 residues. V gave up 3 bases and J gave up 0 bases, with 5 bases separating them. In DNA, the CDR3 is TGTGCCAGCTCACCTCAGGCGAACACCGGGGAGCTGTTTTTT. Translated, it gives CASSPQANTGELFF.

The genes are TRBV3-1 (or the pseudogene TRBV3-2) and TRBJ1-2; TRBD1 matches at 10 bases. Germline lookup yields CDR1 LGHDT and CDR2 YNNKEL (reference sequence). The CDR3 is made up of 15 amino acids. J lost 7 bases, V lost 1 base, and 6 bases had no gene match. CDR3 sequence: CASSQVDRGGSGYTF. Here the CDR3 DNA reads TGTGCCAGCAGCCAAGTGGACAGGGGGGGGTCTGGCTACACCTTC.

The genes are TRBV10-3 and TRBJ2-7; D is possibly TRBD2 (6 bases). V was pared by 0 bases and J by 2 bases, with 14 bases between. This CDR3 is built from 16 residues. Germline V CDR1 and CDR2: ENHRY, SYGVKD. This chain's CDR3 is CAISESGGTDAYEQYF. CDR3 in DNA: TGTGCCATCAGTGAGTCGGGAGGTACGGACGCCTACGAGCAGTACTTC.

The V gene is TRBV28, the J gene TRBJ2-7; 11 nucleotides agree with TRBD2. Germline CDR1 is MDHEN and CDR2 is SYDVKM. J lost 2 bases, V lost 5 bases, and 8 bases had no gene match. This CDR3 is built from 16 residues. The CDR3, as DNA: TGTGCCAGCAGTGCCCAACTAGCGGGAGTCGCCTACGAGCAGTACTTC. Translated, it gives CASSAQLAGVAYEQYF.

The rearrangement uses TRBV3-1 (or the pseudogene TRBV3-2) and TRBJ1-1; D perhaps matches TRBD1 (5 bases). V gave up 3 bases and J gave up 0 bases, with 8 bases separating them. The CDR3 runs 14 residues. Germline-derived CDR1 and CDR2 are LGHDT and YNNKEL (reference sequence). The CDR3 is CASSHGQMNTEAFF. DNA of the CDR3: TGTGCCAGCAGCCACGGACAAATGAACACTGAAGCTTTCTTT.